This T cell receptor (beta chain) appears in the sequencing data of a study of T cells in Graves' hyperthyroidism and ophthalmopathy. Amplified regions were TCR beta CDR3 sequences from RNA transcripts. The study used the HTBI primer set for a first-round RT-PCR of the TCR CDR3. MiXCR, run by TCRdb on the multiplex PCR reads, gives a single entry per CDR3 protein. Seen here are roughly 700,000 distinct CDR3 sequences, around 15% observed once, and the top ten hold around a sixth. To note about this clonotype: A read error may be the cause here, since a much bigger clone is one base away.

The length of the CDR3 is 14 residues. CDR1 is DFQATT, CDR2 SNEGSKA, per germline (reference sequence). V was pared by 5 bases and J by 3 bases, with 10 bases of the junction left unmatched. This clonotype was obtained from a man aged 45 to 65 with Graves' hyperthyroidism. The genes are TRBV20-1 and TRBJ2-7; 7 nucleotides line up with TRBD2. The specimen was blood. The chain's CDR3 is CSAASGDRFYEQYF. The CDR3 DNA reads as TGCAGTGCTGCGAGCGGGGACCGCTTCTACGAGCAGTACTTC.